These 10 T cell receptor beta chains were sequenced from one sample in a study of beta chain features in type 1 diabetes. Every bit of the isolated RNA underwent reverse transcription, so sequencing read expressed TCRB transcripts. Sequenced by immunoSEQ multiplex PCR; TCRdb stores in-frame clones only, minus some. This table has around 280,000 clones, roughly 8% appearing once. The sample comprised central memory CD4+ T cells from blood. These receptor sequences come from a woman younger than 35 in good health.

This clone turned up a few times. CDR3 residues: CASSRDWNTGELFF. In nucleotides, the CDR3 is TGTGCCAGCAGTCGCGACTGGAACACCGGGGAGCTGTTTTTT. The rearrangement links TRBV9 to TRBJ2-2, with D uncertain. This CDR3 is built from 14 residues. CDR1 is SGDLS, CDR2 YYNGEE, per germline. Trimming pared 5 bases from V and 1 base from J, leaving 9 bases between.

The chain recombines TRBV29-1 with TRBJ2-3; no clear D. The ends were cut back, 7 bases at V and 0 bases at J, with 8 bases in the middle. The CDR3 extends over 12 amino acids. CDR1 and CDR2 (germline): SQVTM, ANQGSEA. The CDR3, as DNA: TGCAGCGCCCAGACTAGCACAGATACGCAGTATTTT. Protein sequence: CSAQTSTDTQYF.

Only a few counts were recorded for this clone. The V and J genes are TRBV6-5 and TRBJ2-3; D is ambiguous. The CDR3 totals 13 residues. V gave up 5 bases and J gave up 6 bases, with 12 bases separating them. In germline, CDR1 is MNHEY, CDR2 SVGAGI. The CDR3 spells CASSPPAADTQYF. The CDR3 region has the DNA TGTGCCAGCAGTCCCCCGGCGGCCGATACGCAGTATTTT.

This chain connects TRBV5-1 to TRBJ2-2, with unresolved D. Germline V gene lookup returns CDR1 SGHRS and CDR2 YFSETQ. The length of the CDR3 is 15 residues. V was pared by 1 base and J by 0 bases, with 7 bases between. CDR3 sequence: CASSLTTSNTGELFF. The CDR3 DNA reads TGCGCCAGCAGCTTGACCACGTCGAACACCGGGGAGCTGTTTTTT.

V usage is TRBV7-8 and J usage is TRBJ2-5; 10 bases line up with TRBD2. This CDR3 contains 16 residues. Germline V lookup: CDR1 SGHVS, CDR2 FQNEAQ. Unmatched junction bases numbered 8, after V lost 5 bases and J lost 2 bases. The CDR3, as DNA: TGTGCCAGCAGCGGACAAGCGGGAGGGGGGCAAGAGACCCAGTACTTC. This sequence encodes CASSGQAGGGQETQYF.

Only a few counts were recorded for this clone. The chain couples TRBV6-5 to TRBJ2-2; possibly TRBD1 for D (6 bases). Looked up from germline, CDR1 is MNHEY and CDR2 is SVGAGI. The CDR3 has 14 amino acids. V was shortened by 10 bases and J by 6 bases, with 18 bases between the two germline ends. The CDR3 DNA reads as TGTGCCACAGAGAACCGAGGGGGAGCCGGGGAGCTGTTTTTT. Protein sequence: CATENRGGAGELFF.

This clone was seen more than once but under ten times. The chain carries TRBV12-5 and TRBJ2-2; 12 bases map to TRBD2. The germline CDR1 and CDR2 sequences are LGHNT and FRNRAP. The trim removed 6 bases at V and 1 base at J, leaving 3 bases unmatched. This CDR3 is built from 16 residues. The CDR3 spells CASGPGLAGNTGELFF. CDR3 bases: TGTGCTAGTGGCCCGGGACTAGCGGGGAACACCGGGGAGCTGTTTTTT.

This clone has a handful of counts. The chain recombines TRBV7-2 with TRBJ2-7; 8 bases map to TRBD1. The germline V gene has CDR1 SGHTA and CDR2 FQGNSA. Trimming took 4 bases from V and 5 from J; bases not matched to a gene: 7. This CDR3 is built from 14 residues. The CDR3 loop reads CASSSDRGGNEQYF. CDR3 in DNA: TGTGCCAGCAGCTCCGACAGGGGTGGCAACGAGCAGTACTTC.

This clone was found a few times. For the CDR3, the DNA is TGTGCCAGTAGTACAAGAGCGGGAGACGAGACCCAGTACTTC. It encodes CASSTRAGDETQYF. The rearrangement links TRBV19 to TRBJ2-5; 8 bases are shared with TRBD2. The CDR3 length is 14 residues. Trimming at V came to 4 bases and at J to 5 bases, leaving 6 bases not matched to a gene. Germline-derived CDR1 and CDR2 are LNHDA and SQIVND (reference sequence).

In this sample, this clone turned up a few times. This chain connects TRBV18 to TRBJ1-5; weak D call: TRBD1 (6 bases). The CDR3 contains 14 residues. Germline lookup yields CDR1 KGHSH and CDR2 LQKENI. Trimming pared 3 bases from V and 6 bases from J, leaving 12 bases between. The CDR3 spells CASSPQDSGQPQHF. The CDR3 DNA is TGTGCCAGCTCACCCCAGGACAGCGGTCAGCCCCAGCATTTT.